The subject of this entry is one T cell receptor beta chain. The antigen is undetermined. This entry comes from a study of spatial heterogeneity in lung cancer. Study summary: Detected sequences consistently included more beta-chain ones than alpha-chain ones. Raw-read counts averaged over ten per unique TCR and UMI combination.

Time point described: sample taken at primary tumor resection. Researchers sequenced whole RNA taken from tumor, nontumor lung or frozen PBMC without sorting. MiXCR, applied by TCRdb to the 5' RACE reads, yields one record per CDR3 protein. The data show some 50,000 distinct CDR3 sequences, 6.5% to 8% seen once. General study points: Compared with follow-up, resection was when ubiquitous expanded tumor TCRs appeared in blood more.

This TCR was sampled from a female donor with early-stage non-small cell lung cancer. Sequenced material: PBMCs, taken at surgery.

The CDR3 region is CAWSYVDEQFF. Here the CDR3 DNA reads TGTGCCTGGAGTTACGTTGATGAGCAGTTCTTC. V is TRBV30 and J is TRBJ2-1; D is unresolved. The germline V gene encodes CDR1 GTSNPN and CDR2 SVGIG (reference sequence). The CDR3 is made up of 11 amino acids. The ends were cut back, 2 bases at V and 8 bases at J, with 7 bases in the middle.